Listed here are 12 T cell receptor beta chains from one sample, sequenced in a study of blood T cell repertoires in COVID-19. Assay: immunoSEQ multiplex PCR; the TCRdb copy retains only in-frame clones and omits some. The table includes approximately 170,000 clones, about 85% detected once. Sequencing was performed on peripheral blood. These receptors were taken from a man of 80 years or more with COVID-19, enrolled during active disease.

The V and J genes are TRBV10-3 and TRBJ2-1; D call uncertain. V gave up 0 bases and J gave up 7 bases, with 4 bases separating them. Germline V lookup: CDR1 ENHRY, CDR2 SYGVKD. This CDR3 comprises 12 residues. The CDR3 DNA follows: TGTGCCATCAGTGAGTCGGCAAATGAGCAGTTCTTC. This translates into CAISESANEQFF.

This clone was recorded once. This chain connects TRBV6-2 or TRBV6-3 to TRBJ1-5; D unresolved. The germline gives CDR1 MNHEY, CDR2 SVGEGT. The ends were cut back, 3 bases at V and 4 bases at J, with 16 bases in the middle. There are 16 residues in the CDR3. The CDR3 DNA is TGTGCCAGCAGTTATGGGTGGAGCGGCGGGAATCAGCCCCAGCATTTT. As protein: CASSYGWSGGNQPQHF.

The V and J genes are TRBV5-1 and TRBJ1-1; a possible D gene is TRBD1 (6 bases). V shed 4 bases and J shed 0 bases, with 16 bases lying between them. CDR3 length: 16 residues. CDR1 SGHRS and CDR2 YFSETQ come from the germline V gene. CDR3 loop: CASSIQGGAVNTEAFF. The CDR3 coding sequence is TGCGCCAGCAGCATACAAGGGGGGGCGGTGAACACTGAAGCTTTCTTT.

The chain joins TRBV6-5 to TRBJ2-7; 9 bases are a match to TRBD1. The CDR3 length is 13 residues. From germline, CDR1 is MNHEY and CDR2 SVGAGI. J gave up 2 bases and V 11 bases, and 7 bases lay outside the gene matches. The CDR3 region has the DNA TGTGCCGGCCGCCGGGACAGGGCCTACGAGCAGTACTTC. It codes for CAGRRDRAYEQYF.

The rearrangement joins TRBV5-1 to TRBJ2-2; TRBD2 might be the D (6 bases). Trimming stripped 5 bases from V and 0 bases from J, with 11 bases between. This CDR3 has 15 residues. Germline V gene sequence: CDR1 SGHRS, CDR2 YFSETQ. The CDR3 spells CASRKGLTNTGELFF. CDR3 coding DNA: TGCGCCAGCAGGAAGGGACTGACGAACACCGGGGAGCTGTTTTTT.

This clone appeared once. The rearrangement uses TRBV7-2 and TRBJ1-2; 7 bases fit TRBD1. This CDR3 region has 13 residues. J was trimmed by 7 bases and V by 2 bases; bases with no gene match: 4. From germline, CDR1 is SGHTA and CDR2 FQGNSA. CDR3 amino acids: CASSLSGGVGYTF. In DNA form, the CDR3 reads TGTGCCAGCAGCTTATCAGGGGGAGTTGGCTACACCTTC.

This clone was recorded once. The V and J genes are TRBV3-1 (or the pseudogene TRBV3-2) and TRBJ1-1; D is unclear. Germline CDR1 and CDR2: LGHDT and YNNKEL (reference sequence). Trimming removed 1 base from V and 2 bases from J, with 23 bases in between. The CDR3 is 19 residues long. The CDR3 sequence is CASSQGVPGMSVGNTEAFF. The CDR3 DNA reads TGTGCCAGCAGCCAAGGGGTTCCGGGGATGTCGGTGGGAAACACTGAAGCTTTCTTT.

This clone appeared a single time. The chain recombines TRBV10-1 with TRBJ2-2; the D gene is possibly TRBD2 (6 bases). Germline assignment: CDR1 WNHNN and CDR2 SYGVQD (reference sequence). CDR3 length: 13 residues. Trimming took 6 bases from V and 5 from J, leaving 10 bases between them. The CDR3: CASSRAGTGELFF. The DNA for the CDR3 is TGCGCCAGCAGCCGGGCGGGGACCGGGGAGCTGTTTTTT.

The chain employs TRBV4-1 and TRBJ2-3, with D perhaps matching TRBD2 (6 bases). Germline V lookup: CDR1 MGHRA, CDR2 YSYEKL. This CDR3 comprises 13 residues. V was clipped by 3 bases and J by 6 bases, with 10 bases between them. The CDR3, as DNA: TGCGCCAGCAGCCAGGGGACTTTGGATACGCAGTATTTT. This translates into CASSQGTLDTQYF.

This rearrangement joins TRBV6-5 to TRBJ2-5; no reliable D call. CDR1 and CDR2 (germline): MNHEY, SVGAGI. The CDR3 length is 15 residues. The V gene lost 6 bases and the J gene lost 5 bases, with 19 bases spanning the gap. The CDR3 protein is CASSLLAVEAETQYF. Here the CDR3 DNA reads TGTGCCAGCAGCCTTCTTGCGGTTGAGGCGGAGACCCAGTACTTC.

The chain combines TRBV7-8 with TRBJ2-2, with TRBD2 identical over 9 bases. Losses at the gene ends were 1 base for V and 0 bases for J; bases not matched to a gene: 3. Germline V lookup: CDR1 SGHVS, CDR2 FQNEAQ. The CDR3 has 17 residues. Here the CDR3 DNA reads TGTGCCAGCAGCTTAGAAGCGGGGGGACCGAACACCGGGGAGCTGTTTTTT. Residues: CASSLEAGGPNTGELFF. Based on the CDR3 plus reference TRBV7-8 and TRBJ2-2, the full variable domain is GAGVSQSPRYKVAKRGQDVALRCDPISGHVSLFWYQQALGQGPEFLTYFQNEAQLDKSGLPSDRFFAERPEGSVSTLKIQRTQQEDSAVYLCASSLEAGGPNTGELFFGEGSRLTVL.

The chain is built from TRBV11-1 and TRBJ2-7; TRBD2 is a possible D gene (5 bases). This CDR3 contains 13 residues. Germline values: CDR1 SGHAT, CDR2 FQDESV (reference sequence). Trimming took 4 bases from V and 6 from J, leaving 13 bases between them. In nucleotides, the CDR3 is TGTGCCAGCAGCTCCGACACCGAGGGCGAGCAGTACTTC. This translates into CASSSDTEGEQYF.